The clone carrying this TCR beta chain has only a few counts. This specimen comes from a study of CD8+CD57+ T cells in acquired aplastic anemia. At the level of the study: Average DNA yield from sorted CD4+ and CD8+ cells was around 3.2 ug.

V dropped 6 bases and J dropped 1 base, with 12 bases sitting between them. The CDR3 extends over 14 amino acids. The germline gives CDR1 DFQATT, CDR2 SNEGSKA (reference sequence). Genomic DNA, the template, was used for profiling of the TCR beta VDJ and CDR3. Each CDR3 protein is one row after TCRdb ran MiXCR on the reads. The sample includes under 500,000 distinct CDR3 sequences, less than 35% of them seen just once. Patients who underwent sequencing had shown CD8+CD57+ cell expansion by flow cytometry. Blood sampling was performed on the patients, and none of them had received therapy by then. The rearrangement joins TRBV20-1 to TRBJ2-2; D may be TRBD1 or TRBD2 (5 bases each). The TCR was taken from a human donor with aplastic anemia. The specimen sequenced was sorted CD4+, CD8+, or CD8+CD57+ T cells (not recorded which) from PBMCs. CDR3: CSAIGTVNTGELFF. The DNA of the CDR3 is TGCAGTGCGATCGGGACGGTGAACACCGGGGAGCTGTTTTTT.